This T cell receptor beta chain was sequenced for a study of T-cell reconstitution after alpha-beta-depleted transplantation in children. General observations from the study: Fresh T-cell production supplied most of the T-cell counts and diversity seen one year after transplant. The study traced high day-60 TCRbeta diversity in some patients to surviving recipient T cells and thymic progenitors. Reportedly, alpha-beta T cells present about two months post-transplant originated from several hundred expanded clones of graft origin.

Researchers prepared the TCRbeta library using unique molecular identifiers, the study reports. A single record per CDR3 protein comes from TCRdb applying MiXCR to the PCR reads. The sample records around 580,000 distinct CDR3 sequences, about 21% being singletons. As regards this clonotype: The antigen remains unidentified.

CDR3 length: 14 residues. Looked up from germline, CDR1 is MRHNA and CDR2 is SNTAGT. With 10 bases removed from V and 4 bases from J, the gap between germline ends came to 16 bases. This sequence joins TRBV6-4 and TRBJ2-2; possibly TRBD1 for D (6 bases). The TCR originated in a boy under three years old who had a stem cell transplant for acute myeloid leukemia, so the T cells may come from the graft donor. This material consisted of PBMCs, mostly from graft donor cells, taken 360 days after TCRalphabeta/CD19-depleted stem cell transplant. The CDR3 region has the DNA TGTGCCACCGCGACCAGGGGTAGCACCGGGGAGCTGTTTTTT. Encoded protein: CATATRGSTGELFF.